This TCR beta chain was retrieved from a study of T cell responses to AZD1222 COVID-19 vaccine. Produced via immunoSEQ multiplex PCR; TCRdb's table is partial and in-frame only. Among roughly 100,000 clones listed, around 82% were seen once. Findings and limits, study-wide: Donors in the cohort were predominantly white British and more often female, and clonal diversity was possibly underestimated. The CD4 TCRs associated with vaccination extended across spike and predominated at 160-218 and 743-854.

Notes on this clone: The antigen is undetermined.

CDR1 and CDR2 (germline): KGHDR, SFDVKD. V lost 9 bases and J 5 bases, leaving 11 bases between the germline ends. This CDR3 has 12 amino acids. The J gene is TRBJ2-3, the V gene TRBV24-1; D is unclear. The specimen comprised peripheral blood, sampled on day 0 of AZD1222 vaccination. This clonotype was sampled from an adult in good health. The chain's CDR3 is CATSHGGDTQYF. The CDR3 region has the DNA TGTGCCACCTCGCATGGCGGAGATACGCAGTATTTT.